This TCR beta chain was sequenced in a study of T cells in localized non-small cell lung cancer. Notes on the study in general: Higher blood T cell density tracked longer overall survival. Tumor trailed uninvolved adjacent lung in T cell clonality, which peaked there.

The V gene's germline CDR1 is SGHTA and CDR2 FQGTGA. J lost 3 bases, V lost 4 bases, and 1 base had no gene match. This CDR3 has 14 amino acids. On this clone: Its antigen remains unknown.

Some clones are missing from TCRdb's copy, which holds only in-frame ones; the method was immunoSEQ multiplex PCR. The sample contains around 19,000 clones, roughly nine tenths of which appear only once. V gene TRBV7-3 combines with J gene TRBJ2-5; 11 bases fit TRBD1. Here the sequenced sample was peripheral blood, taken before any cancer treatment. This receptor was taken from a woman aged 40 to 75 with stage I lung adenocarcinoma. DNA of the CDR3: TGTGCCAGCAGCTCGGGACAGGGGGAAGAGACCCAGTACTTC. The encoded protein is CASSSGQGEETQYF.